The present entry profiles one TCR beta chain with its context. What it binds is unknown. Total RNA input per TCR library was 3,500 to 4,500 ng. cDNA was produced in eight separate reactions per sample. Reprocessing the 5' RACE reads, TCRdb reports a single entry for every CDR3 protein and omits DNA. The specimen's table records approximately 120,000 distinct CDR3 sequences. The data were obtained in a study of monozygotic twins with inflammatory bowel disease. Notes on the study in general: Especially with disease activity, IBD patients shared fewer clonotypes with others than healthy twins did. Variability may have been added to patient repertoires by differing immunosuppressive treatments.

Looked up from germline, CDR1 is SGHNT and CDR2 is YENEEA. The CDR3 is 16 residues long. Sequencing was done on a sample of blood. The clonotype was recovered from a human donor with ulcerative colitis or Crohn's disease, or a healthy co-twin of an affected twin (not recorded which). This chain links TRBV11-3 with TRBJ2-1; the D call from TCRdb, TRBD1, cannot be confirmed without DNA. The CDR3 loop is CASSLFSGGLGYEQFF.